A selection of T cell receptor beta chains follows, all from one sample in a study of blood T cell repertoires in COVID-19. Sequenced by immunoSEQ multiplex PCR; TCRdb stores in-frame clones only, minus some. The sample holds 150,000 to 200,000 clones, 65% to 80% seen once. The specimen was peripheral blood. The source is a man in his 60s with acute or convalescent COVID-19. The CDR3 runs from the conserved cysteine through the conserved F or W. Each record gives: clone size, V gene, D gene, J gene, CDR3 DNA, CDR3 protein. D genes are given only for firm matches. The size entry is marked missing in some rows and otherwise reads once, few, many or a size class.

NA	TRBV27	TRBD1	TRBJ1-2	TGTGCCAGCAGTTCACAGGACAGGGGGCCCAACTATGGCTACACCTTC	CASSSQDRGPNYGYTF
many	TRBV30	NA	TRBJ1-1	TGTGCCTGGAGTACGGGAGCTCTAGAAGCTTTCTTT	CAWSTGALEAFF
NA	TRBV5-4	NA	TRBJ2-2	TGTGCCAGCAGCTTCGGAGGGGGCGACACCGGGGAGCTGTTTTTT	CASSFGGGDTGELFF
NA	TRBV6-5	NA	TRBJ2-1	TGTGCCAGCAGGATAATGGACAGCTCCTACAATGAGCAGTTCTTC	CASRIMDSSYNEQFF
NA	TRBV3-1/TRBV3-2	TRBD2	TRBJ2-5	TGTGCCAGCAGCCCGGGACTAGCGGGGGTCCAAGAGACCCAGTACTTC	CASSPGLAGVQETQYF
NA	TRBV19	TRBD2	TRBJ2-1	TGTGCCAGTAGGAGAAGCGGGGGGGAACTCTACAATGAGCAGTTCTTC	CASRRSGGELYNEQFF
NA	TRBV5-1	NA	TRBJ2-1	TGCGCCAGCAGCTTGGATAGTTCGGGAAATTCCTACAATGAGCAGTTCTTC	CASSLDSSGNSYNEQFF
NA	TRBV2	NA	TRBJ2-2	TGTGCCAGCAGTGATGGGGGGTACACCGGGGAGCTGTTTTTT	CASSDGGYTGELFF
NA	TRBV30	NA	TRBJ1-5	TGTGCCTGGAGTGCCCCTAATCAGCCCCAGCATTTT	CAWSAPNQPQHF
NA	TRBV6-1	TRBD2	TRBJ2-1	TGTGCCAGCACCAAGGGGACTAGCGGCTACAATGAGCAGTTCTTC	CASTKGTSGYNEQFF
NA	TRBV6-5	NA	TRBJ2-5	TGTGCCAGCAGTTATACTTTAGCGCAAGGGTTGGGGACCCAGTACTTC	CASSYTLAQGLGTQYF
NA	TRBV6-5	TRBD2	TRBJ2-5	TGTGCCAGCAGTACGGGACTAGCGGGGCAGGAGACCCAGTACTTC	CASSTGLAGQETQYF
NA	TRBV13	TRBD2	TRBJ2-1	TGTGCCAGCAGCTTAGTTGGGGGGGAAGAGCAGTTCTTC	CASSLVGGEEQFF
few	TRBV5-8	NA	TRBJ1-5	TGTGCCAGCAGCTTATCAGGGGAGTCCCAGCATTTT	CASSLSGESQHF
NA	TRBV9	TRBD1	TRBJ1-2	TGTGCCAGCAGCGTAGGACAGGGGGTAGGCTACACCTTC	CASSVGQGVGYTF
NA	TRBV7-3	NA	TRBJ1-2	TGTGCCAGCAGCTTGGCCCCACCCGTCGGGGGAATGATCTATGGCTACACCTTC	CASSLAPPVGGMIYGYTF
few	TRBV4-1	TRBD1	TRBJ2-7	TGCGCCAGCAGCCTACCCGGGACAGGGTTCGAGCAGTACTTC	CASSLPGTGFEQYF
NA	TRBV3-1/TRBV3-2	NA	TRBJ2-1	TGTGCCAGCAGCCAAGATCCCACGGGGAGCTCGCAGTTCTTC	CASSQDPTGSSQFF
once	TRBV5-4	NA	TRBJ2-5	TGTGCCAGCCAGCGCCCGGACAGAAAAGAGACCCAGTACTTC	CASQRPDRKETQYF
once	TRBV6-5	TRBD1	TRBJ2-3	TGTGCCAGCAGCGGACAGGGAACAGATACGCAGTATTTT	CASSGQGTDTQYF
NA	TRBV4-1	TRBD1	TRBJ1-5	TGCGCCAGCAGTCCAGGGGGGAATGGCAATCAGCCCCAGCATTTT	CASSPGGNGNQPQHF
NA	TRBV30	NA	TRBJ1-2	TGTGCCTGGAGCGTCGGACAGTATGGCTACACCTTC	CAWSVGQYGYTF
NA	TRBV6-5	TRBD1	TRBJ2-7	TGTGCCAGCAGCCCGGGACAGGTTGTCGAGCAGTACTTC	CASSPGQVVEQYF
NA	TRBV27	TRBD1	TRBJ2-3	TGTGCCAGCAGACCCGGACAGGTGGGCACAGATACGCAGTATTTT	CASRPGQVGTDTQYF
few	TRBV19	NA	TRBJ2-5	TGTGCCAGTAGTATCGCTGTCTCCCGGGAGACCCAGTACTTC	CASSIAVSRETQYF
NA	TRBV5-1	TRBD1	TRBJ2-5	TGCGCCAGCAGCTATACAGGGGGCGTCTGGGAGACCCAGTACTTC	CASSYTGGVWETQYF
NA	TRBV21-1	NA	TRBJ2-3	TGTGCCAGCAGCAAAGAAACCCGACAGGACACGCAGTATTTT	CASSKETRQDTQYF
few	TRBV7-2	NA	TRBJ1-5	TGTGCCAGCAGCTTATTTGATCAGATCAATCAGCCCCAGCATTTT	CASSLFDQINQPQHF
NA	TRBV19	TRBD1	TRBJ1-6	TGTGCCAGTAGTTCCCGACAGGGGGCATATAATTCACCCCTCCACTTT	CASSSRQGAYNSPLHF